The T cell receptor (beta chain) described here comes from a study of cytomegalovirus exposure and HLA in healthy donors. General study results and limits: Some public TCRs appeared in many individuals, while most sequences were rare. Donor immune exposure was known only as CMV serostatus. Cytomegalovirus status was reportedly diagnosed by the classifier with high specificity and sensitivity.

It was with 60 Vbeta and 13 Jbeta primers that the PCR ran. Profiling relied on immunoSEQ multiplex PCR, and the TCRdb table lists in-frame clones only, not all of them. The sample holds around 130,000 clones, approximately 89% seen once. With respect to this clone: The antigen remains unidentified.

Germline trimming cut 0 bases from V and 5 bases from J; bases unmatched to any gene: 6. This CDR3 contains 16 residues. The germline V gene encodes CDR1 SGHNT and CDR2 YYREEE (reference sequence). The V and J genes are TRBV5-4 and TRBJ2-5; 11 bases match TRBD2. Sequenced input: PBMCs. This receptor was identified in a woman in her 30s in good health and CMV-seropositive. CDR3 sequence: CASSLELAGAGETQYF. CDR3 DNA sequence: TGTGCCAGCAGCTTGGAACTAGCGGGGGCCGGGGAGACCCAGTACTTC.